A selection of T cell receptor beta chains follows, all from one sample in a study of memory CD4+ T cells and cytomegalovirus serostatus. Method: immunoSEQ multiplex PCR; TCRdb's copy keeps in-frame clones and lacks some. The sample records 56,000 or so clones, 82% being singletons. The sample was memory CD4+ T cells from blood. The origin of the receptors is an adult in good health and CMV-seronegative. The CDR3 runs from the conserved cysteine through the conserved F or W. D genes are given only for firm matches. Clone sizes are given selectively: once, few, many, or a class where the clone is expanded.

clone size	J gene	V gene	D gene	CDR3 protein	CDR3 DNA
-	TRBJ1-6	TRBV2	-	CASSGDSYNSPLHF	TGTGCCAGCAGTGGAGACAGTTATAATTCACCCCTCCACTTT
-	TRBJ2-7	TRBV29-1	TRBD1	CSVVQGVDEQYF	TGCAGCGTTGTTCAGGGGGTCGACGAGCAGTACTTC
-	TRBJ2-5	TRBV19	TRBD1	CASRSGTGIGETQYF	TGTGCCAGTAGGTCCGGGACAGGGATCGGGGAGACCCAGTACTTC
-	TRBJ1-5	TRBV6-5	-	CASGSNKFGQHF	TGTGCCAGCGGCTCCAACAAGTTTGGGCAGCATTTT
-	TRBJ2-2	TRBV10-3	TRBD1	CASTGTGEAGELFF	TGTGCCAGTACCGGGACAGGGGAGGCCGGGGAGCTGTTTTTT
-	TRBJ2-5	TRBV7-9	-	CASSLERTQETQYF	TGTGCCAGCAGCTTAGAGAGGACACAAGAGACCCAGTACTTC
-	TRBJ2-7	TRBV6-5	-	CASSSVQGPYEQYF	TGTGCCAGCAGTTCGGTACAAGGCCCCTACGAGCAGTACTTC
-	TRBJ1-5	TRBV7-6	TRBD1	CASSLGQGQGQPQHF	TGTGCCAGCAGCCTGGGACAGGGTCAAGGTCAGCCCCAGCATTTT
-	TRBJ2-3	TRBV6-6	TRBD1	CASRSGGPTDTQYF	TGTGCCAGCAGGTCAGGGGGCCCCACAGATACGCAGTATTTT
-	TRBJ1-6	TRBV7-3	-	CASSLGGEGSPLHF	TGTGCCAGCAGCTTAGGGGGAGAGGGCTCACCCCTCCACTTT
-	TRBJ2-1	TRBV2	TRBD2	CASSEAQAGDQFF	TGTGCCAGCAGTGAAGCGCAAGCGGGGGACCAGTTCTTC
few	TRBJ2-1	TRBV9	-	CASSVVGGPGNEQFF	TGTGCCAGCAGCGTAGTAGGGGGGCCTGGGAATGAGCAGTTCTTC
-	TRBJ2-3	TRBV4-2	-	CASSQTELRTDTQYF	TGTGCCAGCAGCCAAACGGAACTTAGGACAGATACGCAGTATTTT
-	TRBJ2-5	TRBV11-2	TRBD1	CASSSQGAQETQYF	TGTGCCAGCAGCTCCCAGGGGGCCCAAGAGACCCAGTACTTC
few	TRBJ1-2	TRBV10-3	TRBD1	CAISVRPGTGEGYTF	TGTGCCATCAGTGTTCGGCCCGGGACAGGGGAAGGCTACACCTTC
-	TRBJ1-2	TRBV28	-	CASSLQVAGLRGYTF	TGTGCCAGCAGTTTACAGGTGGCCGGGCTCCGTGGCTACACCTTC
-	TRBJ1-4	TRBV28	-	CASSPALGTNEKLFF	TGTGCCAGCAGTCCGGCCCTGGGCACTAATGAAAAACTGTTTTTT
-	TRBJ2-7	TRBV2	-	CASILTTVSYEQYF	TGTGCCAGCATCCTCACGACAGTCTCCTACGAGCAGTACTTC
-	TRBJ1-1	TRBV29-1	-	CSVADGRGTEAFF	TGCAGCGTTGCCGACGGGAGAGGCACTGAAGCTTTCTTT
few	TRBJ2-5	TRBV29-1	TRBD2	CSVFQRGYQETQYF	TGCAGCGTTTTCCAGCGGGGGTATCAAGAGACCCAGTACTTC